This TCR beta chain was observed in a study of cytomegalovirus exposure and HLA in healthy donors. Points on this clone: Its target is unknown.

PCR was performed using 60 Vbeta and 13 Jbeta primers. The table came from immunoSEQ multiplex PCR; TCRdb's copy has only in-frame clones and leaves some out. The sample has around 130,000 clones, around 70% seen once. Study findings and constraints: Reported results showed that the classifier diagnosed cytomegalovirus status with high specificity and sensitivity. Presence/absence analyses assumed roughly uniform sequencing depth across donors.

The CDR3 extends over 15 amino acids. The germline gives CDR1 MNHEY, CDR2 SVGAGI. The sequence derives from a man in his forties or fifties in good health and CMV-seropositive. This chain joins TRBV6-5 and TRBJ2-5, with D perhaps matching TRBD2 (5 bases). Near its end, the DNA agrees better with TRBJ2-7, so the J call may be wrong. Input material: PBMCs. The CDR3 region has the DNA TGTGCCAGCAATCCTACGGGAACGCGAGCCTACGAGCAGTACTTC. Translated: CASNPTGTRAYEQYF.